This TCR beta chain was identified during a study of CD8 T cells in ankylosing spondylitis. Findings and caveats of the study: In reactive arthritis synovial fluid and blood, some motif variants had been reported before. The disease-linked clones had a CD8+ phenotype and low blood frequencies.

The V gene lost 0 bases and the J gene lost 4 bases, with 12 bases spanning the gap. The CDR3 is 15 amino acids. Looked up from germline, CDR1 is SGHNT and CDR2 is YYREEE (reference sequence). Turning to this clonotype: Its antigen is not known.

Using its own MiXCR run on the 5' RACE reads, TCRdb lists one record per CDR3 protein. There are about 150,000 distinct CDR3 sequences in the sample; roughly 30% occur only once, and 6% lies in the top ten. The clonotype originates from a male donor with ankylosing spondylitis. The chain links TRBV5-4 to TRBJ2-3; possibly TRBD2 for D (6 bases). The source material was synovial fluid, either unsorted or a sorted T cell fraction (not recorded which). Here the CDR3 reads CASSLGGLQADTQYF. In DNA form, the CDR3 reads TGTGCCAGCAGCTTGGGGGGACTCCAGGCAGATACGCAGTATTTT.